This T cell receptor beta chain was identified during a study of blood T cell repertoires in COVID-19. Measured with immunoSEQ multiplex PCR; TCRdb has only the in-frame clones, and not every one. The table lists under 300,000 clones, over 80% of them singletons. CDR1 is KGHSH and CDR2 is LQKENI in the germline V gene. The CDR3 runs to 16 residues. The ends lost 6 bases at V and 4 bases at J; junction bases unmatched: 13. This clonotype was sampled from a middle-aged woman with acute or convalescent COVID-19. Sample: peripheral blood. The V and J genes are TRBV18 and TRBJ2-5; the match to TRBD2 covers 8 bases. CDR3 residues: CASSPGLVRGGETQYF. CDR3 sequence (DNA): TGTGCCAGCTCCCCCGGACTAGTTCGGGGGGGAGAGACCCAGTACTTC.